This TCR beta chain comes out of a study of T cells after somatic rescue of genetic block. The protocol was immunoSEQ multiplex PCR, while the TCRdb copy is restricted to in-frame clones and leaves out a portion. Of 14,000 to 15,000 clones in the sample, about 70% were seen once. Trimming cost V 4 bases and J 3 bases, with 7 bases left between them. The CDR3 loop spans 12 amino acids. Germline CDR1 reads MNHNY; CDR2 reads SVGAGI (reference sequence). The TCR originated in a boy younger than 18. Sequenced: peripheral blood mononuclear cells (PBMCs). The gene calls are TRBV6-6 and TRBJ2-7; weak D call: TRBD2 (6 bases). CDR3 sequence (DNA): TGTGCCAGCAGTTGGGGGGACTACGAGCAGTACTTC. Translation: CASSWGDYEQYF.